This T cell receptor beta chain was recovered during a study of CD8+ T cells in alopecia areata. On the study more broadly: Tofacitinib administration to treated patients was oral, at 5 to 10 mg twice daily. Study outcomes and limitations: Tofacitinib significantly reduced both scalp clonality and expanded CD8+ clones among the top 100. How baseline CD8+ expansion relates to response remains uncertain (there was one nonresponder). Mice showed clearer TCR sharing than patients did, a gap that was possibly HLA-related.

Sequencing templates came from extracted RNA that was reverse transcribed into cDNA. Clones were read by immunoSEQ multiplex PCR, and TCRdb kept only the in-frame ones, dropping some. Of about 210,000 clones listed, more than 45% are singletons. Points on this clone: As yet, its antigen is unknown.

Specified treatment: oral pan-JAK inhibitor, 5-10 mg twice daily. The CDR3 sequence is 13 residues long. Trimming cost V 3 bases and J 5 bases, with 11 bases left between them. From germline, CDR1 is SQVTM and CDR2 ANQGSEA. This TCR came from a human donor with alopecia areata. The chain combines TRBV29-1 with TRBJ2-1; D ambiguous. The material was CD4+ T cells sorted from blood, obtained at week 4, from a patient treated with tofacitinib. Written as DNA, the CDR3 is TGCAGCGTTGATCGGCCCGGAGACAATGAGCAGTTCTTC. Amino acids: CSVDRPGDNEQFF.